A selection of T cell receptor beta chains follows, all from one sample in a study of beta chain features in type 1 diabetes. The method was immunoSEQ multiplex PCR; TCRdb's version includes in-frame clones alone and lacks a portion of them. Among roughly 340,000 clones, over 9.5% were seen once, and the ten largest hold around 0.0099%. The sequencing sample was made of naive CD4+ T cells from blood. These receptors originate from a woman between 18 and 29 years old with type 1 diabetes. Each CDR3 is given with its conserved first and last residue. Each record gives: clone size, J gene, D gene, V gene, CDR3 protein, CDR3 DNA. D genes are given only for firm matches. A clone size is listed for some rows: how often the clone was seen (once, few, many), or a class if it is expanded.

few,TRBJ1-1,TRBD1,TRBV6-1,CASSARQGVETEAFF,TGTGCCAGCAGTGCGAGACAGGGGGTAGAGACTGAAGCTTTCTTT
few,TRBJ2-7,TRBD1,TRBV18,CASSPPGQIYEQYF,TGTGCCAGCTCACCACCGGGACAGATTTACGAGCAGTACTTC
NA,TRBJ1-1,TRBD1,TRBV11-2,CASNLPGQPNTEAFF,TGTGCCAGCAACCTACCGGGACAGCCGAACACTGAAGCTTTCTTT
few,TRBJ1-2,NA,TRBV10-3,CAISDLSYGYTF,TGTGCCATCAGTGATCTTAGCTATGGCTACACCTTC
NA,TRBJ2-4,TRBD2,TRBV4-1,CASSHLLAVLAKNIQYF,TGCGCCAGCAGCCACCTACTAGCGGTTCTAGCCAAAAACATTCAGTACTTC
NA,TRBJ2-1,NA,TRBV9,CASSVDTTTPYNEQFF,TGTGCCAGCAGCGTAGATACAACAACGCCCTACAATGAGCAGTTCTTC
NA,TRBJ2-1,NA,TRBV5-6,CASSSSGGNGFDEQFF,TGTGCCAGCAGCTCCTCAGGGGGGAACGGGTTCGATGAGCAGTTCTTC
NA,TRBJ2-5,NA,TRBV5-1,CASSFSGTIRETQYF,TGCGCCAGCAGCTTTTCAGGGACAATTCGGGAGACCCAGTACTTC
NA,TRBJ2-7,TRBD2,TRBV29-1,CSVEASGISGSYEQYF,TGCAGCGTTGAGGCTAGCGGGATCTCCGGCTCCTACGAGCAGTACTTC
few,TRBJ1-1,TRBD1,TRBV5-1,CASSWGQAGDTEAFF,TGCGCCAGCAGCTGGGGACAGGCGGGTGACACTGAAGCTTTCTTT
NA,TRBJ1-6,TRBD1,TRBV15,CATSTRQGKIHPLHF,TGTGCCACCAGCACAAGACAGGGTAAAATTCACCCCCTCCACTTT
few,TRBJ1-1,NA,TRBV2,CARRQAETEAFF,TGTGCCAGACGACAGGCAGAAACTGAAGCTTTCTTT
few,TRBJ2-3,NA,TRBV29-1,CSVRTGGDTQYF,TGCAGCGTGAGGACTGGAGGGGATACGCAGTATTTT